These T cell receptor beta chains were read from a single sample in a study of T cell changes during pregnancy in multiple sclerosis. The repertoire was sequenced with immunoSEQ multiplex PCR; TCRdb's copy has only in-frame clones and lacks some. The repertoire includes under 45,000 clones, 80% to 90% of them detected once, and more than 0.55% sits in the top ten. This sample comprised CD4+ T cells from peripheral blood mononuclear cells, obtained in the first trimester of pregnancy. These receptors came from a female donor with multiple sclerosis, enrolled in a pregnancy study. Both conserved end residues are part of each CDR3. Each record gives: clone size, V gene, D gene, J gene, CDR3 DNA, CDR3 protein. A D gene is named only where the DNA matches it firmly. Not all rows give a size; the values are once, few, many and, for expanded clones, a class.

-,TRBV18,-,TRBJ2-3,TGTGCCAGCTCACCACCAGTCGGGAGCGGCACAGATACGCAGTATTTT,CASSPPVGSGTDTQYF
-,TRBV19,TRBD2,TRBJ2-7,TGTGCCAGTAGTCTCCGGGTAGCGGGCTCCTACGAGCAGTACTTC,CASSLRVAGSYEQYF
-,TRBV10-3,-,TRBJ2-7,TGTGCCATCAGTGGAACGGGGGAATACGAGCAGTACTTC,CAISGTGEYEQYF
-,TRBV5-1,-,TRBJ2-7,TGCGCCAGCAGCTACATGGCAAACTCCTACGAGCAGTACTTC,CASSYMANSYEQYF
-,TRBV7-3,TRBD2,TRBJ2-3,TGTGCCAGCAGCTATATAGCGGGAAAGGCAGATACGCAGTATTTT,CASSYIAGKADTQYF
-,TRBV10-3,TRBD2,TRBJ2-1,TGTGCCATCAGGAGGACGGGACTAGCGGGGGTAGGGGGCAATGAGCAGTTCTTC,CAIRRTGLAGVGGNEQFF
-,TRBV5-1,-,TRBJ1-2,TGCGCCAGCAGCTCCGGGGGGGACACTTCCGGCTACACCTTC,CASSSGGDTSGYTF
-,TRBV6-6,TRBD1,TRBJ1-5,TGTGCCAGCAGTTCGACAGGGTCCAATCAGCCCCAGCATTTT,CASSSTGSNQPQHF
once,TRBV2,TRBD2,TRBJ2-1,TGTGCCAGCAGCGGGACTATCCCCTACAATGAGCAGTTCTTC,CASSGTIPYNEQFF
-,TRBV20-1,TRBD1,TRBJ2-5,TGCAGTGCTGGACAGGGGACGACCCAGTACTTC,CSAGQGTTQYF
-,TRBV7-7,TRBD1,TRBJ1-3,TGTGCTAGCAGCAGGGACAGGGGTCCTGGAAACACCATATATTTT,CASSRDRGPGNTIYF
-,TRBV19,-,TRBJ1-1,TGTGCCAGTAGTCAGGATATGTTGAACACTGAAGCTTTCTTT,CASSQDMLNTEAFF
-,TRBV5-6,-,TRBJ1-1,TGTGCCAGCAGCTCATTCGGCACAGTGAACACTGAAGCTTTCTTT,CASSSFGTVNTEAFF
-,TRBV18,TRBD2,TRBJ2-7,TGTGCCAGCTCACCGCAGGGAGGCGGGAGCTCCACATACGAGCAGTACTTC,CASSPQGGGSSTYEQYF
once,TRBV27,-,TRBJ2-1,TGTGCCAGCAGTCTCCTTCGCCTAGCTGAAGACTCCTACAATGAGCAGTTCTTC,CASSLLRLAEDSYNEQFF
-,TRBV18,-,TRBJ1-4,TGTGCCAGCTCACCAACGACCACAGTGGCCTGGGAAAAACTGTTTTTT,CASSPTTTVAWEKLFF
-,TRBV18,-,TRBJ2-7,TGTGCCAGCTCACCAGTTCTTCCGGTTGAGGACAGCTCCTACGAGCAGTACTTC,CASSPVLPVEDSSYEQYF
-,TRBV18,TRBD2,TRBJ2-3,TGTGCCAGCTCCCCAGGACTAGCGGGAAGGAGGTCTGTAGATACGCAGTATTTT,CASSPGLAGRRSVDTQYF
-,TRBV6-6,TRBD2,TRBJ2-4,TGTGCCAGCAAACTAGGGACTAGCGGGACAAAAAACATTCAGTACTTC,CASKLGTSGTKNIQYF
once,TRBV11-2,TRBD2,TRBJ2-5,TGTGCCAGCAGCTCCAATAGCGGGACCCAAGAGACCCAGTACTTC,CASSSNSGTQETQYF
-,TRBV2,TRBD2,TRBJ2-3,TGTGCCAGCTCGCGGGAGGGCAAGACAGATACGCAGTATTTT,CASSREGKTDTQYF
-,TRBV7-2,-,TRBJ1-2,TGTGCCAGCAACCCCGGCAGGGGTAATGGCTACACCTTC,CASNPGRGNGYTF
-,TRBV6-5,TRBD1,TRBJ1-1,TGTGCCAGCACCGAGACAGGGAAGCGCACTGAAGCTTTCTTT,CASTETGKRTEAFF
once,TRBV5-1,TRBD2,TRBJ2-1,TGCGCCAGCAGGGGACTAGCGGCATACAATGAGCAGTTCTTC,CASRGLAAYNEQFF
-,TRBV9,TRBD2,TRBJ2-3,TGTGCCAGCAGCGTAGGGGCTAGCGGGAGCCAAGATACGCAGTATTTT,CASSVGASGSQDTQYF
-,TRBV18,-,TRBJ1-2,TGTGCCAGCTCAGACCAGACAAGCGGCTACACCTTC,CASSDQTSGYTF
-,TRBV7-2,TRBD1,TRBJ1-2,TGTGCCAGCAGCTTAGGGGGGACAGACTATGGCTACACCTTC,CASSLGGTDYGYTF
-,TRBV28,TRBD1,TRBJ2-5,TGTGCCAGCAGTGGACAGGGGCGAGAGACCCAGTACTTC,CASSGQGRETQYF
-,TRBV7-3,TRBD2,TRBJ2-3,TGTGCCAGCAGTCGAGCGGGAGGGATCACAGATACGCAGTATTTT,CASSRAGGITDTQYF
-,TRBV9,-,TRBJ2-7,TGTGCCAGCAGCCCCCCCCCGGGAGATCCTTCCTACGAGCAGTACTTC,CASSPPPGDPSYEQYF
-,TRBV29-1,-,TRBJ2-3,TGCAGCGTTTCAGGGGGGAGCACAGATACGCAGTATTTT,CSVSGGSTDTQYF
-,TRBV6-1,TRBD2,TRBJ2-7,TGTGCCAGCAGTGAAGCGTGGGGGGGGAACTACGAGCAGTACTTC,CASSEAWGGNYEQYF